These 9 T cell receptor beta chains were sequenced from one sample in a study of cytomegalovirus exposure and HLA in healthy donors. 60 Vbeta and 13 Jbeta primers were used in PCR. This table comes from immunoSEQ multiplex PCR, and its TCRdb copy is limited to in-frame clones, with some not included. This sample has roughly 100,000 clones, with over 60% found just once. Source material: PBMCs. The receptors derive from a woman younger than 35 in good health and CMV-seropositive.

The V gene is TRBV19, the J gene TRBJ2-7, with 10 bases that match TRBD2. The trim removed 5 bases at V and 4 bases at J, leaving 8 bases unmatched. The CDR3 totals 15 residues. Germline CDR1 and CDR2: LNHDA and SQIVND (reference sequence). CDR3 DNA: TGTGCCAGTAGTGGCGAAACTAGCGGGATTTACGAGCAGTACTTC. Translation: CASSGETSGIYEQYF.

This clone was counted only a few times. V and J are TRBV11-2 and TRBJ2-7; TRBD2 matches at 9 bases. With 9 bases clipped from V and 7 bases from J, the junction kept 7 bases outside the gene matches. Germline lookup yields CDR1 SGHAT and CDR2 FQNNGV. The CDR3 spans 12 residues. CDR3 sequence reads: CASLAGTQEQYF. CDR3 nucleotide sequence: TGTGCCAGTCTAGCGGGGACTCAAGAGCAGTACTTC. The entire variable domain, with the rest obtained from reference TRBV11-2 and TRBJ2-7, is as follows: EAGVAQSPRYKIIEKRQSVAFWCNPISGHATLYWYQQILGQGPKLLIQFQNNGVVDDSQLPKDRFSAERLKGVDSTLKIQPAKLEDSAVYLCASLAGTQEQYFGPGTRLTVT.

This clone was observed a single time. V usage is TRBV15 and J usage is TRBJ2-5; 9 nucleotides line up with TRBD2. This CDR3 is built from 16 residues. Germline V gene lookup returns CDR1 LNHNV and CDR2 YYDKDF (reference sequence). V trimming: 1 base; J trimming: 2 bases; junction bases outside the gene matches: 5. The CDR3 DNA reads TGTGCCACCAGCAGAGGAGCGGGAGGCATTCAAGAGACCCAGTACTTC. Residues: CATSRGAGGIQETQYF.

The rearrangement uses TRBV28 and TRBJ1-2; 8 bases line up with TRBD1. The trim removed 4 bases at V and 1 base at J, leaving 8 bases unmatched. In germline, CDR1 is MDHEN, CDR2 SYDVKM. The CDR3 is made up of 16 amino acids. The CDR3 spells CASSSPGQGHNYGYTF. The CDR3 region has the DNA TGTGCCAGCAGTTCTCCAGGACAGGGTCATAACTATGGCTACACCTTC.

The V gene is TRBV6-6, the J gene TRBJ2-5; D remains ambiguous. The CDR3 runs 14 residues. V lost 0 bases, J lost 6 bases, and 11 bases lay in between. CDR1 is MNHNY and CDR2 is SVGAGI in the germline V gene (reference sequence). CDR3 in amino acids: CASSYSTLKQTQYF. In nucleotides, the CDR3 is TGTGCCAGCAGTTACTCGACTTTGAAGCAGACCCAGTACTTC.

The chain uses TRBV4-1 and TRBJ1-5; D is perhaps TRBD1 (5 bases). The CDR3 loop spans 17 amino acids. Germline V gene lookup returns CDR1 MGHRA and CDR2 YSYEKL. The V gene lost 1 base and the J gene lost 0 bases, with 13 bases spanning the gap. The chain's CDR3 is CASSQGSQDNSNQPQHF. The CDR3 DNA sequence: TGCGCCAGCAGCCAAGGGTCTCAGGACAATAGCAATCAGCCCCAGCATTTT.

The chain combines TRBV25-1 with TRBJ2-2; D remains unclear. There are 12 residues in the CDR3. V dropped 0 bases and J dropped 8 bases, with 4 bases sitting between them. Germline V gene data show CDR1 as MGHDK and CDR2 as SYGVNS. Here the CDR3 reads CASSEYAGELFF. The CDR3 nucleotides read TGTGCCAGCAGTGAATATGCGGGGGAGCTGTTTTTT.

The CDR3 protein is CASSPGQGIHFFDEQFF. As DNA, the CDR3 is TGTGCCAGCAGCCCGGGACAGGGGATTCACTTTTTTGATGAGCAGTTCTTC. The rearrangement links TRBV13 to TRBJ2-1; 10 positions match TRBD1. Per the germline V gene, CDR1 is PRHDT and CDR2 is FYEKMQ (reference sequence). This CDR3 spans 17 amino acids. The V gene end was trimmed by 5 bases and the J gene end by 8 bases; junction bases not matched to a gene: 15.

This chain links TRBV6-6 with TRBJ1-2, with D possibly matching TRBD1 (5 bases). This CDR3 is 11 amino acids long. Trimming shortened V by 4 bases and J by 13 bases, and 13 bases separated the two germline ends. Germline CDR1 MNHNY, CDR2 SVGAGI (reference sequence). The CDR3 DNA follows: TGTGCCAGCAGTTCGGGACTCCCCAGCACCTTC. Amino acids: CASSSGLPSTF.